Sequencing of this T cell receptor beta chain was carried out in a study of blood T cells in healthy people across ages (dated by TCRdb to the mid-2010s). About the investigation overall: In model experiments, roughly one uniquely barcoded TCR beta cDNA molecule per two T cells was captured by template switching. The study measured age-related changes in TCR beta repertoire diversity using deep sequencing normalized with unique cDNA molecular identifiers. Four age groups were formed from the donors: young (average about 15 years), middle-aged (approximately 40), aged (62) and long-lived (less than 85). To avoid experimental bias, donors of different ages were randomly spread across the sequencing lanes. Using the same blood draw, the study looked at two additional independent replicas of 1 million unique cDNA reads for two donors, one aged 18 to 30 and the other aged 80 or older.

The germline V gene yields LGHNA for CDR1 and YNFKEQ for CDR2. Including the terminal cysteine and phenylalanine, the CDR3 comprises 15 residues. Only CDR3 DNA is held: 45 bases, read in frame from base 1. Beyond this particular receptor, the publication reports: Because donor CMV infection status was unknown, age-related changes in expanded clonotypes were potentially confounded. Because profiling used bulk unsorted PBMCs, naive and antigen-experienced compartments could not be compared conclusively. Observed TCR beta diversity per million T cells fell roughly linearly with age, and a significant reduction was already apparent by age around 40. Compared with the aged group, the long-lived group had more naive CD4+ T cells, fewer expanded clones and increased TCR diversity, a pattern suggesting age selection. Estimates of total diversity based on one million sequenced T cells were regarded as lower bounds and as underestimates. There was a strong correlation between observed TCR beta diversity and the percentage of naive T cells measured by flow cytometry.

Donors were 30 to 45 systemically healthy Caucasian individuals from Russia aged 6 to 90 years. Each donor gave 9.5 to 10 milliliters of peripheral blood, drawn into EDTA-treated Vacutainer tubes. Ficoll-Paque density-gradient centrifugation was used to isolate PBMCs, with at least 7 million obtained per sample. Total RNA was extracted from PBMCs with Trizol reagent, with at least 6 micrograms obtained per sample. For every donor, an aliquot of PBMCs went through flow cytometry to measure the percentages of naive CD45RAhigh/CD27high T cells. The library was obtained by 5' RACE. Instrument on record: Illumina HiSeq 2500. A second PCR of roughly 7 to 11 cycles was performed with a sample-barcoded 5' primer and a J-beta primer mix. Each TCR beta cDNA molecule received a unique molecular identifier from a template-switch 5' adaptor carrying 12 random nucleotides. At least 2.5 million CDR3-containing paired-end reads were obtained from each sample. The Mint cDNA synthesis kit, primed by a TRBC-specific oligonucleotide, was used to synthesize first-strand cDNA from all RNA. After uracil-DNA glycosylase treatment, a first 18-cycle PCR used universal primers M1SS and BC2_uni_R on all cDNA. In the paper's pipeline: For normalization, 1 million high-quality reads were randomly selected from each sample, with every read carrying a distinct molecular identifier. Reads with shared molecular identifiers were discarded instead of being binned into consensus sequences. CDR3 identification, clonotype clustering and error correction used MiTCR with a Q25 quality threshold and the strictest error-elimination algorithm. A nonparametric unseen species model using Euler transformation provided a lower-bound estimate of total TCR beta diversity. TCRdb trimmed public reads at Q25 via fastp, called clones via MiXCR and kept in-frame beta chains. Identical CDR3 protein sequences are pooled into one entry, listed with their most common genes and DNA. These V and J calls originate from TCRdb's pipeline instead of the authors' own analysis. The table for this sample lists 700,000 to 850,000 distinct CDR3 sequences; 35% to 40% of them were counted only once. The ten most abundant clones make up under 15% of the sample.

As regards this clonotype: Its binding antigen is unknown. Possible read error: a much larger clone is one base away.

Sequenced material: blood. The TCR comes from a man younger than 30 in good health. The chain links TRBV4-2 with TRBJ2-3, with 7 junctional bases fitting TRBD2. At the DNA level, the sequence is TGTGCCAGCAGCCCAGCGGGGATTTTCACAGATACGCGGTATTTT. Its protein product is CASSPAGIFTDTRYF.